The 13 T cell receptor beta chains presented below share a single source sample, sequenced in a study of STAT3 mutations in large granular lymphocyte leukemia (dated by TCRdb to the late 2010s). The antigens of these receptors remain unknown. Broad study findings and their caveats: At least one immunodominant TCRbeta clonotype was identified in every T-LGLL patient, and multiple immunodominant subclonotypes were identified in about half of the T-LGLL patients.

Library creation used the immunoSEQ multiplex PCR assay. TCRdb obtained this table from immuneACCESS and retained in-frame rearrangements with V and J assigned. These tables miss some clones; where compared with another copy, unresolved V genes account for less than half of the shortfall, and the remainder is unexplained. Present in this sample are 17,000 or so clones, roughly four fifths of which were seen just once. The top ten constitute around 9% of the sample. Sequencing was carried out using peripheral blood mononuclear cells. These TCRs come from a man aged 50-60 years with T-cell large granular lymphocyte leukemia. Some clones in this sample may be carry-over from other donors' samples. The age is the age at diagnosis.

CDR3 residues: CSARVGEQYF. CDR3 sequence (DNA): TGCAGTGCTAGAGTTGGCGAGCAGTACTTC. This chain joins TRBV20-1 and TRBJ2-7; unclear D gene. CDR1 and CDR2 from the germline V gene are DFQATT and SNEGSKA (reference sequence). The CDR3 covers 10 residues. V lost 1 base and J lost 6, with 4 bases in between.

The chain joins TRBV6-5 to TRBJ1-2; 7 bases line up with TRBD1. With 0 bases clipped from V and 4 bases from J, the junction kept 5 bases outside the gene matches. CDR3 length: 15 residues. Germline CDR1 reads MNHEY; CDR2 reads SVGAGI. In DNA, the CDR3 is TGTGCCAGCAGTTACTCGAAAGGGGGCGGCTATGGCTACACCTTC. Translated: CASSYSKGGGYGYTF.

The chain employs TRBV5-8 and TRBJ1-5; weak D call: TRBD1 (6 bases). Trimming took off 4 bases at V and 5 bases at J, with 13 bases between the two ends. CDR3 length: 14 residues. Germline CDR1 reads SGHTS; CDR2 reads YDEGEE. The CDR3 region is CASSRGDTHQPQHF. The CDR3 DNA is TGTGCCAGCAGCCGAGGGGACACCCATCAGCCCCAGCATTTT.

This chain connects TRBV5-1 to TRBJ2-3; 10 bases align to TRBD2. This CDR3 has 16 amino acids. V was pared by 0 bases and J by 3 bases, with 4 bases of the junction left unmatched. Germline CDR1 and CDR2: SGHRS and YFSETQ. The CDR3, as DNA: TGCGCCAGCAGCTTGGCGTTAGCGGGAGGAACAGATACGCAGTATTTT. Its translation: CASSLALAGGTDTQYF.

J is TRBJ1-3 and V is TRBV5-1; D remains unclear. Germline loops: CDR1 SGHRS, CDR2 YFSETQ. V dropped 0 bases and J dropped 4 bases, with 8 bases sitting between them. The CDR3 consists of 14 residues. CDR3 amino acids: CASSLDGEGNTIYF. DNA of the CDR3: TGCGCCAGCAGCTTGGATGGCGAGGGAAACACCATATATTTT.

The chain is built from TRBV6-6 and TRBJ1-5, with TRBD1 matching 9 bases. Germline CDR1 and CDR2: MNHNY and SVGAGI (reference sequence). Unmatched junction bases numbered 6, after V lost 5 bases and J lost 7 bases. The CDR3 spans 14 residues. The CDR3 sequence is CASSPGTGRQPQHF. CDR3 nucleotide sequence: TGTGCCAGCAGTCCCGGGACAGGGCGGCAGCCCCAGCATTTT.

The rearrangement links TRBV19 to TRBJ1-1; D is possibly TRBD1 (5 bases). V lost 1 base, J lost 10 bases, and 7 bases lay in between. This CDR3 is built from 11 residues. Germline V gives CDR1 LNHDA, CDR2 SQIVND (reference sequence). CDR3: CASSIGGPAFF. CDR3 coding DNA: TGTGCCAGTAGTATAGGGGGCCCAGCTTTCTTT.

The rearrangement joins TRBV7-8 to TRBJ2-5; a possible D gene is TRBD1 (5 bases). Germline V gene data show CDR1 as SGHVS and CDR2 as FQNEAQ. V was cut by 5 bases and J by 5 bases, with 12 bases left in between. This CDR3 contains 13 residues. The CDR3 region is CASSPTALETQYF. In DNA, the CDR3 is TGTGCCAGCAGCCCGACAGCTTTGGAGACCCAGTACTTC.

The chain employs TRBV15 and TRBJ1-2; TRBD1 is a possible D gene (6 bases). Germline values: CDR1 LNHNV, CDR2 YYDKDF (reference sequence). This CDR3 is 12 amino acids long. Trimming took 4 bases from V and 4 from J, leaving 7 bases between them. The CDR3 loop is CATSKDSYGYTF. CDR3 coding DNA: TGTGCCACCAGCAAGGACAGCTATGGCTACACCTTC.

The chain combines TRBV5-6 with TRBJ2-1; TRBD2 aligns across 11 bases. CDR1 is SGHDT and CDR2 is YYEEEE in the germline V gene. The CDR3 is made up of 15 amino acids. The trim removed 1 base at V and 6 bases at J, leaving 3 bases unmatched. The CDR3 DNA is TGTGCCAGCAGCTTGTGGCTAGCGGGAGGCAATGAGCAGTTCTTC. Translated, it gives CASSLWLAGGNEQFF.

The chain combines TRBV4-1 with TRBJ1-5; TRBD1 might be the D (5 bases). Germline V gives CDR1 MGHRA, CDR2 YSYEKL. CDR3 length: 13 amino acids. Trimming removed 5 bases from V and 7 bases from J, with 12 bases in between. The CDR3 DNA is TGCGCCAGCAGCAGACAGACTGAACAGCCCCAGCATTTT. Its translation is CASSRQTEQPQHF.

The chain uses TRBV18 and TRBJ2-6; D perhaps matches TRBD1 (6 bases). The CDR3 is 16 residues long. Germline CDR1 and CDR2: KGHSH and LQKENI. Trimming pared 3 bases from V and 1 base from J, leaving 10 bases between. CDR3 loop: CASSPRQESGANVLTF. CDR3 nucleotides: TGTGCCAGCTCACCCCGACAGGAGTCTGGGGCCAACGTCCTGACTTTC.

The chain links TRBV18 to TRBJ2-1; D unclear. V lost 3 bases and J lost 10, with 10 bases in between. Germline V gives CDR1 KGHSH, CDR2 LQKENI. This CDR3 spans 12 amino acids. The CDR3, as DNA: TGTGCCAGCTCACCTCGAGTCGGGGAGCAGTTCTTC. This sequence encodes CASSPRVGEQFF.